The 6 T cell receptor beta chains below all came from one sample that was sequenced in a study of Graves' ophthalmopathy and Graves' hyperthyroidism. Amplified TCR beta CDR3 regions were obtained using RNA transcripts as template. Second-round multiplex PCR came after first-round RT-PCR with HTBI primers. TCRdb reanalysed the multiplex PCR reads using MiXCR and keeps one entry per CDR3 protein. The table includes some 15,000 distinct CDR3 sequences, roughly 50% detected once. Input material: peripheral blood. The receptors derive from a woman aged 25 to 39 with Graves' ophthalmopathy.

The J gene is TRBJ2-2, the V gene TRBV6-4, with 10 nucleotides matching TRBD2. Per germline, CDR1 MRHNA and CDR2 SNTAGT. The CDR3 is made up of 15 amino acids. The ends lost 4 bases at V and 3 bases at J; junction bases unmatched: 2. The CDR3 nucleotides are TGTGCCAGCAGTGGCCTAGCGGGAGACACCGGGGAGCTGTTTTTT. Its translation: CASSGLAGDTGELFF.

V gene TRBV15 combines with J gene TRBJ1-2; D may be TRBD1 (5 bases). CDR3 length equals 17 residues. Germline CDR1 is LNHNV and CDR2 is YYDKDF (reference sequence). V lost 0 bases and J lost 3, with 17 bases in between. The CDR3 DNA follows: TGTGCCACCAGCAGAGAGCGCGCCGCGGGACGGTACTATGGCTACACCTTC. As protein: CATSRERAAGRYYGYTF.

In this sample, this clonotype is medium-sized (0.01 to 0.1%). The J gene is TRBJ2-5, the V gene TRBV25-1; a possible D gene is TRBD1 (7 bases). The CDR3 sequence is 14 residues long. Deletions cut 6 bases from V and 2 bases from J, with 13 bases between. Germline CDR1 and CDR2: MGHDK and SYGVNS. The CDR3 coding sequence is TGTGCCAGCAGCCACAGGGGAGGTCAAGAGACCCAGTACTTC. Translation gives CASSHRGGQETQYF. The full variable domain, with the rest looked up from reference TRBV25-1 and TRBJ2-5, is EADIYQTPRYLVIGTGKKITLECSQTMGHDKMYWYQQDPGMELHLIHYSYGVNSTEKGDLSSESTVSRIRTEHFPLTLESARPSHTSQYLCASSHRGGQETQYFGPGTRLLVL.

This clonotype was observed many times. The gene calls are TRBV7-9 and TRBJ2-1; no firm D call. Between the trimmed V and J ends, which lost 6 bases and 7 bases, there was a span of 10 bases. This CDR3 is built from 12 residues. Germline CDR1 SEHNR, CDR2 FQNEAQ (reference sequence). The CDR3 nucleotides read TGTGCCAGCAGTGCGCTGGGTAATGAGCAGTTCTTC. This translates into CASSALGNEQFF.

This clonotype was seen only a few times. The rearrangement links TRBV5-1 to TRBJ2-3; 8 nucleotides agree with TRBD2. This CDR3 spans 16 amino acids. Germline lookup yields CDR1 SGHRS and CDR2 YFSETQ. V shed 4 bases, J shed 2 bases, and the junction held 9 bases outside the gene matches. The DNA for the CDR3 is TGCGCCAGCAGCCCCGGGACTAGTTCGAACACAGATACGCAGTATTTT. Protein: CASSPGTSSNTDTQYF.

The chain carries TRBV7-9 and TRBJ1-5; D gene unclear. Germline CDR1 reads SEHNR; CDR2 reads FQNEAQ (reference sequence). The CDR3 is 14 residues long. V was cut by 2 bases and J by 3 bases, with 8 bases left in between. The CDR3 region is CASSLPGNNQPQHF. For the CDR3, the DNA is TGTGCCAGCAGCTTACCAGGAAACAATCAGCCCCAGCATTTT.